This TCR beta chain was captured by sequencing in a study of blood T cell repertoires in COVID-19. Sequencing used immunoSEQ multiplex PCR; TCRdb keeps in-frame clones, though not all of them. This table holds around 130,000 clones, 82% found once. There are 14 residues in the CDR3. Per the germline V gene, CDR1 is SGHKS and CDR2 is YYEKEE (reference sequence). V lost 4 bases and J lost 6, with 14 bases in between. The rearrangement uses TRBV5-5 and TRBJ1-5; no clear D. Sequencing used peripheral blood. This receptor was taken from a woman of 80 years or more with acute or convalescent COVID-19. Here the CDR3 reads CASSPTGGPQPQHF. The CDR3 coding sequence is TGTGCCAGCAGCCCCACCGGTGGGCCTCAGCCCCAGCATTTT.